The rows below give T cell receptor beta chains drawn from one sample of a study of PD-L1 blockade in urothelial cancer. The method was immunoSEQ multiplex PCR; TCRdb's version includes in-frame clones alone and lacks a portion of them. Among about 130,000 clones listed, more than 70% were seen once. This material consisted of PBMCs, taken around atezolizumab (anti-PD-L1) treatment. These TCRs come from a man aged 45 to 65 with urothelial cancer. The CDR3 runs from the conserved cysteine through the conserved F or W. Each record gives: D gene, V gene, J gene, CDR3 protein. A D gene is named only where the DNA matches it firmly.

d_call: TRBD1
v_call: TRBV11-3
j_call: TRBJ2-5
cdr3_aa: CASSQDRSQETQYF

d_call: TRBD2
v_call: TRBV6-5
j_call: TRBJ2-4
cdr3_aa: CASSQPGLEGNIQYF

d_call: TRBD2
v_call: TRBV10-3
j_call: TRBJ2-1
cdr3_aa: CAISGGTSGRSEQFF

d_call: TRBD2
v_call: TRBV5-6
j_call: TRBJ2-7
cdr3_aa: CASSQRGLADYEQYF

d_call: TRBD1
v_call: TRBV5-1
j_call: TRBJ2-1
cdr3_aa: CASSSGTGREEQFF

d_call: -
v_call: TRBV27
j_call: TRBJ2-1
cdr3_aa: CASSFLSEYNEQFF

d_call: -
v_call: TRBV9
j_call: TRBJ2-3
cdr3_aa: CASSGDFYTQYF

d_call: -
v_call: TRBV15
j_call: TRBJ2-3
cdr3_aa: CATSREMGQSSTDTQYF

d_call: TRBD1
v_call: TRBV5-1
j_call: TRBJ1-1
cdr3_aa: CASSLRTGWGENTEAFF

d_call: TRBD1
v_call: TRBV6-5
j_call: TRBJ2-7
cdr3_aa: CASSWGQGASYEQYF

d_call: TRBD1
v_call: TRBV2
j_call: TRBJ2-1
cdr3_aa: CASSEAGTVYNEQFF

d_call: -
v_call: TRBV4-2
j_call: TRBJ2-1
cdr3_aa: CASSQLGGRSYNEQFF

d_call: -
v_call: TRBV7-3
j_call: TRBJ2-2
cdr3_aa: CASSFQAGRGTGELFF

d_call: -
v_call: TRBV6-5
j_call: TRBJ2-2
cdr3_aa: CASRPRAYTGELFF

d_call: -
v_call: TRBV5-6
j_call: TRBJ2-5
cdr3_aa: CASSLVTEETQYF

d_call: TRBD1
v_call: TRBV5-5
j_call: TRBJ2-2
cdr3_aa: CASSTGVYANTGELFF

d_call: TRBD1
v_call: TRBV19
j_call: TRBJ2-1
cdr3_aa: CASTPGGVYNEQFF

d_call: -
v_call: TRBV6-5
j_call: TRBJ1-5
cdr3_aa: CASNQGLGQPQHF

d_call: -
v_call: TRBV2
j_call: TRBJ1-5
cdr3_aa: CASSDRVGNQPQHF

d_call: -
v_call: TRBV30
j_call: TRBJ1-1
cdr3_aa: CAWRPGGDTEAFF

d_call: -
v_call: TRBV28
j_call: TRBJ2-4
cdr3_aa: CASSLSLLVAKNIQYF

d_call: -
v_call: TRBV9
j_call: TRBJ2-5
cdr3_aa: CASSASWGEETQYF

d_call: -
v_call: TRBV7-8
j_call: TRBJ1-1
cdr3_aa: CASSSSGYTEAFF

d_call: TRBD1
v_call: TRBV5-4
j_call: TRBJ1-6
cdr3_aa: CASTPGQVNSPLHF

d_call: -
v_call: TRBV4-1
j_call: TRBJ2-5
cdr3_aa: CASSHPLRGPDQETQYF

d_call: TRBD2
v_call: TRBV18
j_call: TRBJ2-5
cdr3_aa: CASSKEGLTRETQYF

d_call: -
v_call: TRBV6-6
j_call: TRBJ1-2
cdr3_aa: CASTFDRLGFGYTF

d_call: TRBD2
v_call: TRBV6-6
j_call: TRBJ2-7
cdr3_aa: CASRDHASGNSYEQYF

d_call: -
v_call: TRBV6-5
j_call: TRBJ2-5
cdr3_aa: CASSWLRGMGETQYF

d_call: -
v_call: TRBV7-2
j_call: TRBJ2-2
cdr3_aa: CASSLGGNTGELFF

d_call: -
v_call: TRBV7-9
j_call: TRBJ1-1
cdr3_aa: CASSLAVVQTNTEAFF

d_call: TRBD2
v_call: TRBV27
j_call: TRBJ2-7
cdr3_aa: CATLEETSGRSEQYF

d_call: -
v_call: TRBV28
j_call: TRBJ1-2
cdr3_aa: CASSPGIYGYTF

d_call: -
v_call: TRBV6-5
j_call: TRBJ1-1
cdr3_aa: CASSFSGTLNTEAFF

d_call: TRBD1
v_call: TRBV5-6
j_call: TRBJ2-5
cdr3_aa: CASSGAGTGGETQYF

d_call: -
v_call: TRBV7-3
j_call: TRBJ2-3
cdr3_aa: CASSLTGLLSTDTQYF

d_call: TRBD1
v_call: TRBV18
j_call: TRBJ1-6
cdr3_aa: CASSPVGQGGMNNSPLHF